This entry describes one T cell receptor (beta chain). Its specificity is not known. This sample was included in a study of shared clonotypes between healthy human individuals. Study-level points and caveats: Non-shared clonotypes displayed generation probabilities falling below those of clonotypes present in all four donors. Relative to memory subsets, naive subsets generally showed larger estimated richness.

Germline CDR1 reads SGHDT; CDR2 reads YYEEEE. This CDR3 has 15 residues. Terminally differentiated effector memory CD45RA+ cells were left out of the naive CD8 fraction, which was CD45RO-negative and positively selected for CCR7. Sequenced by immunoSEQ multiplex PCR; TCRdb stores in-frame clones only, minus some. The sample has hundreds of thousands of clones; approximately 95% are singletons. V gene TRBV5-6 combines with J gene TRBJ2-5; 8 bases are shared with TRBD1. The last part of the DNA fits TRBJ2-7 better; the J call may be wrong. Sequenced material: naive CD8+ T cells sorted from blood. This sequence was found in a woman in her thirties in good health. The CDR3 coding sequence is TGTGCCAGCAGCCCAGGGGACAGGCCTAAGGACGAGCAGTACTTC. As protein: CASSPGDRPKDEQYF.